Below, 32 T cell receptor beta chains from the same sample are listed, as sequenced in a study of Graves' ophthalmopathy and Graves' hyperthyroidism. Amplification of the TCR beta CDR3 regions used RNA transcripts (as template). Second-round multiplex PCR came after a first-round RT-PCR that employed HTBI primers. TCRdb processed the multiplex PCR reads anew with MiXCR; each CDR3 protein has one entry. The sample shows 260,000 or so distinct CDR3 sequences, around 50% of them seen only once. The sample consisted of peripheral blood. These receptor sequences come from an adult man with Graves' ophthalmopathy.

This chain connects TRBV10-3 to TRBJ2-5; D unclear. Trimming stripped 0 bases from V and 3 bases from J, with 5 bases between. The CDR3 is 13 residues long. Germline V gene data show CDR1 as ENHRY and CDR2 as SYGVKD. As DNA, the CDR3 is TGTGCCATCAGTGAGTCCGTGGAAGAGACCCAGTACTTC. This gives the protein CAISESVEETQYF.

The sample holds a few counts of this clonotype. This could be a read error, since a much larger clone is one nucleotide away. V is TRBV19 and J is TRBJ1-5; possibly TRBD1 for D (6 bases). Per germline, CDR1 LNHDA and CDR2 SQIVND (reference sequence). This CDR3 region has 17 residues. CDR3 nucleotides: TGTGCCAATAGTATAGATCCCGACAGGCCAAGTCGGCAGCCCCAGCATTTT. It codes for CANSIDPDRPSRQPQHF.

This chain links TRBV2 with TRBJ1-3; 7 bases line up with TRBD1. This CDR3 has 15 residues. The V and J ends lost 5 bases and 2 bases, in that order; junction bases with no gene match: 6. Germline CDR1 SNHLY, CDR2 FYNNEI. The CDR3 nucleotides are TGTGCCAGCAGTTATACAGGGGCCGCTGGAAACACCATATATTTT. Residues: CASSYTGAAGNTIYF.

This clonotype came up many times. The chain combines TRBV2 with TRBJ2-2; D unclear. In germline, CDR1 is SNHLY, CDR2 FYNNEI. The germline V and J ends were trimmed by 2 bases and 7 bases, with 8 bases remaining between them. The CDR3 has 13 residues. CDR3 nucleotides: TGTGCCAGCAGTGAACTGGTCGGCGGGGAGCTGTTTTTT. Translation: CASSELVGGELFF.

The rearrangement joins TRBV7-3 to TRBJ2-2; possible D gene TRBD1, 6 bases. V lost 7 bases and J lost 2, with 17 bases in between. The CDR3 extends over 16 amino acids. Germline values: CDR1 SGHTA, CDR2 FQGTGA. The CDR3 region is CASTPPPQGNTGELFF. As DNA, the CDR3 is TGTGCCAGCACCCCGCCCCCACAGGGAAACACCGGGGAGCTGTTTTTT.

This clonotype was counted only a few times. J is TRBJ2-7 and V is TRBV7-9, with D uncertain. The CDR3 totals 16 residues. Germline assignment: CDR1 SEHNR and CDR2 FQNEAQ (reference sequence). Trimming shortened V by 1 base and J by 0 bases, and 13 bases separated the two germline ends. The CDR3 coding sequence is TGTGCCAGCAGCTTAGATGGCCTGACAAGCTCCTACGAGCAGTACTTC. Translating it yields CASSLDGLTSSYEQYF.

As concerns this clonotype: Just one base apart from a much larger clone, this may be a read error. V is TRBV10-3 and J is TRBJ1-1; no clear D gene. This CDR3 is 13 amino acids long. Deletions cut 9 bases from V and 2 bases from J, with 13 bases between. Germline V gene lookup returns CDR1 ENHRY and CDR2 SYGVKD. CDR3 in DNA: TGTGCCATAGGAAGCAGTGTTAACACTGAAGCTTTCTTT. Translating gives CAIGSSVNTEAFF.

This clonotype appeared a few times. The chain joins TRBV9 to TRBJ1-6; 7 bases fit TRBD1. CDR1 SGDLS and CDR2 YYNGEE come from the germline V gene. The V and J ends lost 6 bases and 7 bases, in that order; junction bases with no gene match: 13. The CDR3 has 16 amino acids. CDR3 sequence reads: CASTYHLGRGNSPLHF. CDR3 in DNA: TGTGCCAGCACCTACCATTTGGGCAGGGGGAATTCACCCCTCCACTTT.

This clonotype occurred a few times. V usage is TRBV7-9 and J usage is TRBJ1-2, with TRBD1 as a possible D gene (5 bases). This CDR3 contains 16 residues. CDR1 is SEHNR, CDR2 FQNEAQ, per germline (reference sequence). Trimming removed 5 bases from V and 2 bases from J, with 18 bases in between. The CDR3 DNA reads TGTGCCAGCAGCCCTAGTGCGGGGGATGTGAACTATGGCTACACCTTC. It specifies CASSPSAGDVNYGYTF.

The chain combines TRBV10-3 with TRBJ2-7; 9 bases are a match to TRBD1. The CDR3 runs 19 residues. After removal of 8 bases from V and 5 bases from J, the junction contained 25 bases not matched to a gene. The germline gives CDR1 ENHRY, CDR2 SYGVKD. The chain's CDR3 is CAIRRTRDREVPGVDEQYF. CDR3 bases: TGTGCCATCCGCCGAACCCGGGACAGGGAAGTCCCCGGGGTCGACGAGCAGTACTTC.

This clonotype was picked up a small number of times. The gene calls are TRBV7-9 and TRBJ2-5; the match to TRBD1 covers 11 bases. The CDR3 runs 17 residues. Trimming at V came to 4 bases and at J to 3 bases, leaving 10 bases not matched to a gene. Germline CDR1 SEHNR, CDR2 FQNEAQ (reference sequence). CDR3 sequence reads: CASSSRTGGKFEETQYF. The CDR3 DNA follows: TGTGCCAGCAGCTCACGGACAGGGGGCAAATTCGAAGAGACCCAGTACTTC.

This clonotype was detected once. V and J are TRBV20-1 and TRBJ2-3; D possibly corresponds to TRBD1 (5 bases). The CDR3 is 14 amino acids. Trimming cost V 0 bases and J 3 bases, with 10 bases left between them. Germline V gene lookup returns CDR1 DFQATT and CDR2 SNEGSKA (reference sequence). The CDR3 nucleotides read TGCAGTGCTAGAGATCAAGGGGCAACAGATACGCAGTATTTT. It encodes CSARDQGATDTQYF.

CDR3: CSAYAGSQPQHF. In DNA, the CDR3 is TGCAGTGCGTACGCAGGGAGCCAGCCCCAGCATTTT. V gene TRBV20-1 combines with J gene TRBJ1-5; TRBD1 might be the D (5 bases). Germline-derived CDR1 and CDR2 are DFQATT and SNEGSKA (reference sequence). The CDR3 length is 12 residues. V lost 6 bases, J lost 7 bases, and 13 bases lay in between.

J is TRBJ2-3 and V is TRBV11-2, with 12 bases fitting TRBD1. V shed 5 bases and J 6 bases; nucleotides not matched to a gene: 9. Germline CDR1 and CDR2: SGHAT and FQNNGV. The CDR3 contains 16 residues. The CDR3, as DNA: TGTGCCAGCAGCGGGACAGGGGGCGTGATCAACGATACGCAGTATTTT. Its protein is CASSGTGGVINDTQYF.

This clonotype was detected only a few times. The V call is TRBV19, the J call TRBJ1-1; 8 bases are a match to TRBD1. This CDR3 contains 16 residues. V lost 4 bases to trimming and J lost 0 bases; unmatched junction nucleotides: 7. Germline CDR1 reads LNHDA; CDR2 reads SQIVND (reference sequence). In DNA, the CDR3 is TGTGCCAGTAGTACTGGACCGACAGGGGTGAACACTGAAGCTTTCTTT. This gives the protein CASSTGPTGVNTEAFF.

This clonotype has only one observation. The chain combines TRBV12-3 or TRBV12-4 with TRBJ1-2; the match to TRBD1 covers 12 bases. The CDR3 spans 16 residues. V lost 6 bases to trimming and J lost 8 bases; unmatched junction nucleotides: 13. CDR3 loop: CASSPTRGTGGYGYTF. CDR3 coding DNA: TGTGCCAGCAGCCCAACCCGGGGGACAGGGGGCTACGGCTACACCTTC.

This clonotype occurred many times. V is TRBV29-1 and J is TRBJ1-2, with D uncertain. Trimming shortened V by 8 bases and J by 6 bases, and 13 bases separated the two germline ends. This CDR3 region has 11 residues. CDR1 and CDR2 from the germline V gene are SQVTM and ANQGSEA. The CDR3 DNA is TGCAGCTCTCTTTCCCGTAATGGCTACACCTTC. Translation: CSSLSRNGYTF.

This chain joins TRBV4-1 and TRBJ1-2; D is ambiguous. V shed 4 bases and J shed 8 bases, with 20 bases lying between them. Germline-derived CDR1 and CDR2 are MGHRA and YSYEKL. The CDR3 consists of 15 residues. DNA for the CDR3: TGCGCCAGCAGCCGAGAGGACCGACAATGGGAGGGCTACACCTTC. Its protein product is CASSREDRQWEGYTF.

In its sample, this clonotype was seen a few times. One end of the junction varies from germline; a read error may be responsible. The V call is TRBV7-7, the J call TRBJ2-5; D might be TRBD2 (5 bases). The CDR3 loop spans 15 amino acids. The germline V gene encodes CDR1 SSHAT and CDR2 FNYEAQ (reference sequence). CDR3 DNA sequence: TGTGCTAGCAGCCGTAACCCGGACTCACAAGAGACCCAGTACTTC. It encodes CASSRNPDSQETQYF.

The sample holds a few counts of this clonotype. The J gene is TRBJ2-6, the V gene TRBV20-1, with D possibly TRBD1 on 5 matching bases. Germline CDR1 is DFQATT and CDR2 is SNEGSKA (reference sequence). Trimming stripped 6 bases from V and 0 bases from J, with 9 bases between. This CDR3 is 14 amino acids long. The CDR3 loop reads CSAMTVSGANVLTF. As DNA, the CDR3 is TGCAGTGCCATGACAGTCTCTGGGGCCAACGTCCTGACTTTC.

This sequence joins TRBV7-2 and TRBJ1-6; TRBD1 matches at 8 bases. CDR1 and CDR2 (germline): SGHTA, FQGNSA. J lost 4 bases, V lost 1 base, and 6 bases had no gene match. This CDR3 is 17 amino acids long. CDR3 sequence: CASSLGQGALYNSPLHF. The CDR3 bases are TGTGCCAGCAGCTTAGGGCAGGGGGCCCTTTATAATTCACCCCTCCACTTT.

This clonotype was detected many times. This chain's CDR3 is CATSREGNQPQHF. In nucleotides, the CDR3 is TGTGCCACCAGCAGAGAGGGGAATCAGCCCCAGCATTTT. This chain uses TRBV15 with TRBJ1-5, with D hard to call. CDR3 length equals 13 residues. Per germline, CDR1 LNHNV and CDR2 YYDKDF (reference sequence). Trimming left V 0 bases short and J 4 bases short, with 4 bases between.

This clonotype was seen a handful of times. The CDR3, as DNA: TGTGCCAATTCCTCAAAGGGTGATGCGAACACCGGGGAGCTGTTTTTT. It is translated as CANSSKGDANTGELFF. The V call is TRBV7-9, the J call TRBJ2-2, with D uncertain. Germline V gives CDR1 SEHNR, CDR2 FQNEAQ (reference sequence). The CDR3 is made up of 16 amino acids. V lost 10 bases and J 0 bases, leaving 18 bases between the germline ends.

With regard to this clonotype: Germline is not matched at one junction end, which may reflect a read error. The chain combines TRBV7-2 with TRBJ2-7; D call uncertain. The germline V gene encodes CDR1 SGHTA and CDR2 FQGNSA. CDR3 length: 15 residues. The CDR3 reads CASSSESGSSYERYF. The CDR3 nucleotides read TGTGCCAGCAGCTCCGAGTCTGGCAGTTCCTACGAGCGGTACTTC.

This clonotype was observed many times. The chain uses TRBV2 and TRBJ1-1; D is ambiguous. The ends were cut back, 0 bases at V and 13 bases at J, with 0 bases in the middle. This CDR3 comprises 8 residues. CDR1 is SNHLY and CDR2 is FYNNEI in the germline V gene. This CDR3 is CASSEAFF. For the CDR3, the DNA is TGTGCCAGCAGTGAAGCTTTCTTT.

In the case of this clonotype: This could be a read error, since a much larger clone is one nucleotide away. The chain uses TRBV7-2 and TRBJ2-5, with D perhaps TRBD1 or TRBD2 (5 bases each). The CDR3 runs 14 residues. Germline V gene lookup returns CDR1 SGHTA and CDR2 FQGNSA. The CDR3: CAGSLSGQQETQYF. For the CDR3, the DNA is TGTGCCGGCAGCTTATCGGGGCAGCAAGAGACCCAGTACTTC.

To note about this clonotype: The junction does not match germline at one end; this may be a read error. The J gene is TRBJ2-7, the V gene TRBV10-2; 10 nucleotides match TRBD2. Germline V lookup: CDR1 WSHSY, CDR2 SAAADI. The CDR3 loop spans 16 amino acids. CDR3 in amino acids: CASSSFSGTSEGEQYF. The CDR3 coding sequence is TGTGCCAGCAGCTCCTTTAGCGGGACTAGCGAGGGCGAGCAGTACTTC.

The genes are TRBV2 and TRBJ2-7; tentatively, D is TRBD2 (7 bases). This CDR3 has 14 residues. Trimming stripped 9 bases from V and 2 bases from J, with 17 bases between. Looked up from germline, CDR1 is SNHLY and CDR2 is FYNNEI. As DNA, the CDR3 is TGTGCCAGTACGGGGGCAGGGAGGGCCTACGAGCAGTACTTC. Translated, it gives CASTGAGRAYEQYF.

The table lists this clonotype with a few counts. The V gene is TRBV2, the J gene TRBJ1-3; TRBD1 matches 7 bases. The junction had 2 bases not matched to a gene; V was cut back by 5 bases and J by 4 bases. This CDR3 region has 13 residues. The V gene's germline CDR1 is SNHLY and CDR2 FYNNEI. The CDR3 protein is CASSPGQGNTIYF. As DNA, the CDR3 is TGTGCCAGCAGTCCGGGACAGGGAAACACCATATATTTT.

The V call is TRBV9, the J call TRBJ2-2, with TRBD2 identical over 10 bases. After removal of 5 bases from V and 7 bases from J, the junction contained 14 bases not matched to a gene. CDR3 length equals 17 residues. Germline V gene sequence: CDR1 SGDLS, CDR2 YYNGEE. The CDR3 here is CASSQLAGGQYGGELFF. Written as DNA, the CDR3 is TGTGCCAGCAGTCAGTTAGCGGGAGGACAGTACGGCGGGGAGCTGTTTTTT.

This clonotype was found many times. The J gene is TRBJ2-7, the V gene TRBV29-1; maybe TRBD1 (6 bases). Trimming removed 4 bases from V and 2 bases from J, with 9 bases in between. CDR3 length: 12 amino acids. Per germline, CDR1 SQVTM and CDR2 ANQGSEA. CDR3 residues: CSVADSPYEQYF. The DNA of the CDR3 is TGCAGCGTTGCGGACAGTCCCTACGAGCAGTACTTC.

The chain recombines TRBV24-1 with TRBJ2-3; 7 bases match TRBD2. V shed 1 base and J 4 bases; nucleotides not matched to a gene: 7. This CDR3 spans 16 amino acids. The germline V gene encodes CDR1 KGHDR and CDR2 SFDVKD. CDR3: CATSDFPGGVADTQYF. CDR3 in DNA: TGTGCCACCAGTGATTTTCCGGGAGGAGTGGCAGATACGCAGTATTTT.